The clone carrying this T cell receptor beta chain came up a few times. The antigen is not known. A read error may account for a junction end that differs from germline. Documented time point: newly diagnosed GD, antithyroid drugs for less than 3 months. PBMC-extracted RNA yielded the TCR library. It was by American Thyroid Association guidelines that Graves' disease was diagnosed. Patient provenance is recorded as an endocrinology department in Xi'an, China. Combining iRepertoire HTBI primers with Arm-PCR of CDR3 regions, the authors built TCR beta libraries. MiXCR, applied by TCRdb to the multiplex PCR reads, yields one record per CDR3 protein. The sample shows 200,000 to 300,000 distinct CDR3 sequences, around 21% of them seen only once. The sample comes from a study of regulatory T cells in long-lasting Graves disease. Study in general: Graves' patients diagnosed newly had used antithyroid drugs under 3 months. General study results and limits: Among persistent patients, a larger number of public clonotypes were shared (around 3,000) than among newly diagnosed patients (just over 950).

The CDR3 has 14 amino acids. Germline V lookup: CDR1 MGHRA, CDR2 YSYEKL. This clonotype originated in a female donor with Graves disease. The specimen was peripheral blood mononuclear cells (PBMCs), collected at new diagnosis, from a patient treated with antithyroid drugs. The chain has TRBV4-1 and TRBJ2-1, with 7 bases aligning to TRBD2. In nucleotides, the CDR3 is TGCGCCAGCATCCAAGGGACTACATACAATGAGCAGTTCTTC. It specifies CASIQGTTYNEQFF.